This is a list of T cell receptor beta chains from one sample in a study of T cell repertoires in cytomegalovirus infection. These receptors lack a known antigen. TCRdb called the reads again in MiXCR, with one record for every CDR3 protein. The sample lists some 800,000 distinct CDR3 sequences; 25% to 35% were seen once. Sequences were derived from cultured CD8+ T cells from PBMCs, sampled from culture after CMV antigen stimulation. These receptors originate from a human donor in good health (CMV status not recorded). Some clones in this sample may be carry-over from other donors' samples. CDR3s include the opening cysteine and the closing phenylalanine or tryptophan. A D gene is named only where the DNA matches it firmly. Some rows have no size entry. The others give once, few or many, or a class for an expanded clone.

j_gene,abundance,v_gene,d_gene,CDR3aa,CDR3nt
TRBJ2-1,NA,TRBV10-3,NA,CAISENSAAYNEQFF,TGTGCCATCAGTGAGAATTCGGCAGCCTACAATGAGCAGTTCTTC
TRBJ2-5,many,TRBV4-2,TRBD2,CASSQSRTSGGVQETQYF,TGTGCCAGCAGCCAATCACGGACTAGCGGGGGGGTCCAAGAGACCCAGTACTTC
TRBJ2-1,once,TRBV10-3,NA,CAISVMMEQSYNEQFF,TGTGCCATCAGTGTAATGATGGAACAGTCCTACAATGAGCAGTTCTTC
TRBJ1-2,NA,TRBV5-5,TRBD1,CASSFGDRGNRNYGYTF,TGTGCCAGCAGCTTTGGAGACAGGGGAAATAGGAACTATGGCTACACCTTC
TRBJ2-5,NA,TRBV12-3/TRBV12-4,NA,CASTNRPNQETQYF,TGTGCCAGCACCAACAGACCCAACCAAGAGACCCAGTACTTC
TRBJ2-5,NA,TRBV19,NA,CASSTGSLETQYF,TGTGCCAGTAGTACAGGAAGTCTAGAGACCCAGTACTTC
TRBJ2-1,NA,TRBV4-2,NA,CASSQGGLINEQFF,TGTGCCAGCAGCCAAGGCGGACTAATTAATGAGCAGTTCTTC
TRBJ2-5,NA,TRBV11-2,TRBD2,CASSSRTSGGLGAQYF,TGTGCCAGCAGTTCTAGGACTAGCGGGGGGCTGGGGGCCCAGTACTTC
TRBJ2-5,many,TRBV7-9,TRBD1,CASSPGTGGFETQYF,TGTGCCAGCAGCCCGGGGACAGGGGGATTCGAGACCCAGTACTTC
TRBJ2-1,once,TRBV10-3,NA,CAIRRSRQDPYNEQFF,TGTGCCATCAGGAGATCCAGACAGGACCCCTACAATGAGCAGTTCTTC
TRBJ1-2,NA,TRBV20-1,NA,CSARHNSGAGYGYTF,TGCAGTGCTAGACATAACTCAGGGGCAGGGTATGGCTACACCTTC
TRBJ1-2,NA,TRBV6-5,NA,CASSVGRQTNYGYTF,TGTGCCAGCAGTGTGGGGCGACAGACTAACTATGGCTACACCTTC
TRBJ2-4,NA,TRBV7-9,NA,CASSAGPARNF,TGTGCCAGCAGCGCCGGGCCAGCGAGGAACTTC
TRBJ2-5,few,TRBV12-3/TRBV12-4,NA,CASTTPQGGETQYF,TGTGCCAGCACTACCCCCCAGGGGGGAGAGACCCAGTACTTC
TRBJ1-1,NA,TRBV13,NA,CASSLDQGMKTAAFF,TGTGCCAGCAGCTTAGATCAGGGGATGAAAACTGCAGCTTTCTTT
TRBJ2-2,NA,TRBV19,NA,CASSIWTSNTGELFF,TGTGCCAGTAGTATATGGACATCGAACACCGGGGAGCTGTTTTTT
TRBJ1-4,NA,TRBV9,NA,CASSVGTATNEKLFF,TGTGCCAGCAGCGTAGGGACAGCAACTAATGAAAAACTGTTTTTT
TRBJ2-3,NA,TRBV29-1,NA,CSTDFSTDTQYF,TGCAGCACGGACTTTAGCACAGATACGCAGTATTTT
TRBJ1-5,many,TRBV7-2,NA,CASSPTLGDMTDQPQHF,TGTGCCAGCAGCCCGACCCTAGGGGACATGACTGATCAGCCCCAGCATTTT
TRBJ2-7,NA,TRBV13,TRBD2,CASSLFGGEVYEQYF,TGTGCCAGCAGCTTATTCGGGGGGGAAGTCTACGAGCAGTACTTC
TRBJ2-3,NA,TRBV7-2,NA,CASSSSYPGTDTQYF,TGTGCCAGCAGCTCTAGCTACCCTGGCACAGATACGCAGTATTTT
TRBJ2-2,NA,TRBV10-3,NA,CAISESSGAARELFF,TGTGCCATCAGTGAGTCGAGTGGGGCGGCCCGGGAGCTGTTTTTT
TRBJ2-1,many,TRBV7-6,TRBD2,CASSSSGGAFNEQFF,TGTGCCAGCAGCTCTAGCGGGGGGGCCTTCAATGAGCAGTTCTTC
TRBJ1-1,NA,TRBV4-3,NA,CASSQDYWGNTEAFF,TGCGCCAGCAGCCAAGATTATTGGGGGAACACTGAAGCTTTCTTT
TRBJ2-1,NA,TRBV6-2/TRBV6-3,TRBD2,CASSYAGEGYEQFF,TGTGCCAGCAGTTATGCGGGGGAAGGATATGAGCAGTTCTTC
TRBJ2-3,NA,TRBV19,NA,CASSPDFLTQYF,TGTGCCAGTAGTCCCGACTTCTTAACGCAGTATTTT
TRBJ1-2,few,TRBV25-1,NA,CASSESGGYGYTF,TGCGCCAGCAGTGAGTCGGGAGGTTATGGCTACACCTTC
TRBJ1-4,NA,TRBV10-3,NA,CAISAPDTGDEKLFF,TGTGCCATCAGTGCTCCGGACACGGGGGATGAAAAACTGTTTTTT
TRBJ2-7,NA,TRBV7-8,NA,CASSSLPEAGSFSYEQYF,TGTGCCAGCAGCTCCTTACCTGAGGCGGGGTCGTTCTCCTACGAGCAGTACTTC
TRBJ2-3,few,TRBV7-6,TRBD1,CASSAGGIDTQYF,TGTGCCAGCAGCGCAGGGGGCATTGATACGCAGTATTTT
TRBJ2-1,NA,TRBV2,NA,CASRMDGYNEQFF,TGTGCCAGCAGAATGGACGGCTACAATGAGCAGTTCTTC
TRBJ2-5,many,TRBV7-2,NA,CASSLGGSVGLLYQETQYF,TGTGCCAGCAGCTTAGGCGGTAGCGTCGGCCTTTTGTACCAAGAGACCCAGTACTTC
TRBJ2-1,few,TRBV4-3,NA,CASSLRPGNEQFF,TGCGCCAGCAGCCTCCGACCTGGGAATGAGCAGTTCTTC